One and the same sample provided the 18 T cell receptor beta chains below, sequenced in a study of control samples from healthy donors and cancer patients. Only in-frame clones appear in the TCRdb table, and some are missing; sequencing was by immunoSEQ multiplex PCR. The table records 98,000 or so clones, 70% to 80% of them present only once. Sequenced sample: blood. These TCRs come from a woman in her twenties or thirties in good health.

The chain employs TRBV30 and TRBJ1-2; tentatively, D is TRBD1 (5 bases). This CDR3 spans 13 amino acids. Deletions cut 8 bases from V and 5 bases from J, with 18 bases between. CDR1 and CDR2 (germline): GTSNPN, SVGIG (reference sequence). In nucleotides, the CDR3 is TGTGCCCTGGGGAGGACAAGGCCATATGGCTACACCTTC. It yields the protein CALGRTRPYGYTF.

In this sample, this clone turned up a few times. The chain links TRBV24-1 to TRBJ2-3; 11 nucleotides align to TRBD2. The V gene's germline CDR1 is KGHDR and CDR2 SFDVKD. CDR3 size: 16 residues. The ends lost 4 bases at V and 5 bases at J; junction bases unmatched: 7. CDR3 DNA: TGTGCCACCAGTGACCCCCTAGCGGGGGGCCGAGATACGCAGTATTTT. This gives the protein CATSDPLAGGRDTQYF.

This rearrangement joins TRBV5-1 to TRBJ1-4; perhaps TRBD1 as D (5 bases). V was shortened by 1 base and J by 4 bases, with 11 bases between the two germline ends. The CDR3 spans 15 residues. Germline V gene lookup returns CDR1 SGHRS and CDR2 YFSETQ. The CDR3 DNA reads TGCGCCAGCAGCTTGAGTGGGGCCCTTAATGAAAAACTGTTTTTT. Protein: CASSLSGALNEKLFF. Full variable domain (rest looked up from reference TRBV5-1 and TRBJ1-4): KAGVTQTPRYLIKTRGQQVTLSCSPISGHRSVSWYQQTPGQGLQFLFEYFSETQRNKGNFPGRFSGRQFSNSRSEMNVSTLELGDSALYLCASSLSGALNEKLFFGSGTQLSVL.

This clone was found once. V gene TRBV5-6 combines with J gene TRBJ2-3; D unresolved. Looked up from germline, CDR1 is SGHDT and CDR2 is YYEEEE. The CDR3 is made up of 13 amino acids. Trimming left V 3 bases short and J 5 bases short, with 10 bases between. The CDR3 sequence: CASSWAQKDTQYF. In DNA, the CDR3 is TGTGCCAGCAGCTGGGCCCAGAAAGATACGCAGTATTTT.

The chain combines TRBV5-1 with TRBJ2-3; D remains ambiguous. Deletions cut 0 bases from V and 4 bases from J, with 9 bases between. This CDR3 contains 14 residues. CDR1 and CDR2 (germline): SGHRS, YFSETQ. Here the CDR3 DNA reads TGCGCCAGCAGCTTGGGGTCGGTGGCAGATACGCAGTATTTT. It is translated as CASSLGSVADTQYF.

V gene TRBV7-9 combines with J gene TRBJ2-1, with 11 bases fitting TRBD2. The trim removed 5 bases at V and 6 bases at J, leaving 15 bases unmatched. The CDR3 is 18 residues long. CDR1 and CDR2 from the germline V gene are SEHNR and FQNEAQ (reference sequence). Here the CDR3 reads CASSVPSGGRGLGNEQFF. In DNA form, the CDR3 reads TGTGCCAGCAGCGTTCCTAGCGGGGGGCGAGGTTTGGGCAATGAGCAGTTCTTC.

CDR3 amino acids: CSASGHPLTTQYF. The CDR3 bases are TGCAGTGCTAGTGGGCACCCGCTAACTACGCAGTATTTT. The V gene is TRBV20-1, the J gene TRBJ2-3; D remains ambiguous. The germline V and J ends were trimmed by 3 bases and 8 bases, with 15 bases remaining between them. Germline V gene lookup returns CDR1 DFQATT and CDR2 SNEGSKA (reference sequence). The CDR3 loop spans 13 amino acids.

Written as DNA, the CDR3 is TGTGCCAGCAAGCGACAGGGGGCTTTCACTGAAGCTTTCTTT. It encodes CASKRQGAFTEAFF. V gene TRBV6-5 combines with J gene TRBJ1-1; TRBD1 matches 10 bases. J lost 4 bases, V lost 7 bases, and 6 bases had no gene match. Germline V CDR1 and CDR2: MNHEY, SVGAGI. This CDR3 comprises 14 residues.

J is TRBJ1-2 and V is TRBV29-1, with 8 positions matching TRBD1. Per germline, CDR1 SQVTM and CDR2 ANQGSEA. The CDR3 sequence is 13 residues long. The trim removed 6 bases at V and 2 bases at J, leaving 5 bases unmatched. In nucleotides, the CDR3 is TGCAGCGTGACAGGGGAGGGGAACTATGGCTACACCTTC. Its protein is CSVTGEGNYGYTF. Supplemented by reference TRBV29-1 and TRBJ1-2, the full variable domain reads SAVISQKPSRDICQRGTSLTIQCQVDSQVTMMFWYRQQPGQSLTLIATANQGSEATYESGFVIDKFPISRPNLTFSTLTVSNMSPEDSSIYLCSVTGEGNYGYTFGSGTRLTVV.

The CDR3 sequence is CASSRKPMFATDTQYF. The CDR3 DNA reads TGTGCCAGCAGCCGAAAGCCTATGTTCGCAACAGATACGCAGTATTTT. The genes are TRBV14 and TRBJ2-3, with D hard to call. Trimming took 4 bases from V and 3 from J, leaving 17 bases between them. Germline CDR1 SGHDN, CDR2 FVKESK. The CDR3 loop spans 16 amino acids.

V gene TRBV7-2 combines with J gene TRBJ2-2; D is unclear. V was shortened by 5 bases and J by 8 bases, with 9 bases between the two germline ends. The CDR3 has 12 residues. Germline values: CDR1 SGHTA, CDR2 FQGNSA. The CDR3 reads CASSVGWGELFF. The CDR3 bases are TGTGCCAGCAGCGTCGGGTGGGGGGAGCTGTTTTTT. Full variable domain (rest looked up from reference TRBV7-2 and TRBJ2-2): GAGVSQSPSNKVTEKGKDVELRCDPISGHTALYWYRQSLGQGLEFLIYFQGNSAPDKSGLPSDRFSAERTGGSVSTLTIQRTQQEDSAVYLCASSVGWGELFFGEGSRLTVL.

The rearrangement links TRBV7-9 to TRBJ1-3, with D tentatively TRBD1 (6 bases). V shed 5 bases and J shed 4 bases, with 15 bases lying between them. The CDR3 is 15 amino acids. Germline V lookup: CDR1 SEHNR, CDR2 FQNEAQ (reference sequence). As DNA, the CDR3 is TGTGCCAGCAGCGACCACAGGGACACGGGAAACACCATATATTTT. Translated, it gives CASSDHRDTGNTIYF.

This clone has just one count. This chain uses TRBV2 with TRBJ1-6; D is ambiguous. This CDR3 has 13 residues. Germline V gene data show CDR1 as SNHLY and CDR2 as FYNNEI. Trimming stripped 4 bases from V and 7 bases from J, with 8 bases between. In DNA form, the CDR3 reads TGTGCCAGCAGTGGGCTGATGAATTCACCCCTCCACTTT. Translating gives CASSGLMNSPLHF.

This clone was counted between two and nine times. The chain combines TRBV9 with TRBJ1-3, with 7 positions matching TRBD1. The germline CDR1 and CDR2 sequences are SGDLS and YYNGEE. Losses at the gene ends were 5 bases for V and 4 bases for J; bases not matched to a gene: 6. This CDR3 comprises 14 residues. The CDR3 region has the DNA TGTGCCAGCAGTGCCACAGGGGTCGGAAACACCATATATTTT. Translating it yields CASSATGVGNTIYF.

DNA for the CDR3: TGTGCCAGCAGCTTCGTACACAGGGCGGACACTGAAGCTTTCTTT. This encodes CASSFVHRADTEAFF. The gene calls are TRBV12-1 and TRBJ1-1; the D call TRBD1 from the table was never checked on the DNA. TRBV12-1 is noted as a pseudogene. The CDR3 covers 15 residues.

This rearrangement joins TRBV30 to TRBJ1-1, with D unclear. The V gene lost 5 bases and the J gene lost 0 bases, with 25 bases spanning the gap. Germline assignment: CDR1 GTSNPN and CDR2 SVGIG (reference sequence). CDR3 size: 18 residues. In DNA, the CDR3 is TGTGCCTGGGATAGGACTCAGATCCTAGGCCTCATGAACACTGAAGCTTTCTTT. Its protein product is CAWDRTQILGLMNTEAFF.

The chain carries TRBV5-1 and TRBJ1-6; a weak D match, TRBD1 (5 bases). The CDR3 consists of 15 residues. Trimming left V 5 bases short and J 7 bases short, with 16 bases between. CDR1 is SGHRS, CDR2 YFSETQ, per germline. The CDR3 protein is CASSRTGAINSPLHF. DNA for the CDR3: TGCGCCAGCAGTCGGACCGGGGCCATAAATTCACCCCTCCACTTT.

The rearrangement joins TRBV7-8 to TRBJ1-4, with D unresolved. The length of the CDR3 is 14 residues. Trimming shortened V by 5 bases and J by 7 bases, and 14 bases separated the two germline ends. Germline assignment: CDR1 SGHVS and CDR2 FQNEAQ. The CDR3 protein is CASSPKALSEKLFF. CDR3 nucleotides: TGTGCCAGCAGCCCTAAGGCGCTGTCTGAAAAACTGTTTTTT.